The source of this TCR beta chain is a study of blood T cell repertoires in COVID-19. Study-wide context: Samples of COVID-19 (acute and convalescent) were obtained from the United States, Italy and Spain. Sources were T cells, B-cell-depleted T cells, or PBMCs; the material itself was cDNA or gDNA.

CDR3 length equals 12 residues. The V and J ends lost 5 bases and 13 bases, in that order; junction bases with no gene match: 8. Per the authors' pipeline: Estimates of nucleated cell counts were drawn from the amplification of reference gene primers. Some clones are missing from TCRdb's copy, which holds only in-frame ones; the method was immunoSEQ multiplex PCR. That table gives V, J and clone size, and the DNA gave D and trimming. The repertoire holds fewer than 300,000 clones, over 70% seen once, with about 9.1% in the top ten. This chain joins TRBV12-3 or TRBV12-4 and TRBJ2-1; 7 bases are a match to TRBD2. Sequenced input: peripheral blood. The sequence was collected from a human donor in a cohort sampled during active COVID-19. The CDR3 sequence is CASSRDYISQFF. For the CDR3, the DNA is TGTGCCAGCAGTCGGGACTACATCTCCCAGTTCTTC.